This T cell receptor (beta chain) is drawn from a study of blood T cells in healthy people across ages. This clonotype came up once. The germline V gene has CDR1 SGHDT and CDR2 YYEEEE. This CDR3 is 15 amino acids long. V was clipped by 2 bases and J by 7 bases; unmatched bases: 12. Combining a sample-barcoded 5' primer with a J-beta primer mix, a second PCR ran for about 7 to 11 cycles. TCRdb processed the 5' RACE reads anew with MiXCR; each CDR3 protein has one entry. The sample lists fewer than 800,000 distinct CDR3 sequences, approximately 50% occurring once. The specimen was blood. This TCR came from a woman aged 55-69 years in good health. The chain carries TRBV5-6 and TRBJ2-7; 7 bases align to TRBD2. Here the CDR3 reads CASSFNGGRLYEQYF. The CDR3 DNA reads TGTGCCAGCAGCTTCAACGGCGGGAGATTATATGAGCAGTACTTC.